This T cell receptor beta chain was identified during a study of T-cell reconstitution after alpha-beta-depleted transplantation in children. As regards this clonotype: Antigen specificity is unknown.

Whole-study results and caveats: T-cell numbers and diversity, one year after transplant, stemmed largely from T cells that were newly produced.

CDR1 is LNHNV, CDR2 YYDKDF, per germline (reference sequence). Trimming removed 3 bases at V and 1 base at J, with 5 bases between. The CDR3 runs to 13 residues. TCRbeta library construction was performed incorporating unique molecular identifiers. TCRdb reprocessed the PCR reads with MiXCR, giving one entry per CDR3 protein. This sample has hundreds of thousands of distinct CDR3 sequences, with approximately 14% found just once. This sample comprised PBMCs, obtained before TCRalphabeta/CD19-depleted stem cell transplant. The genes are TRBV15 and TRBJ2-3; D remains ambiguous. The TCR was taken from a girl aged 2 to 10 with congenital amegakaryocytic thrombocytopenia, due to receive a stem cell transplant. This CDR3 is CATSRTGTDTQYF. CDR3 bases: TGTGCCACCAGCAGGACTGGCACAGATACGCAGTATTTT.